One sample yielded the 4 T cell receptor beta chains listed below, sequenced in a study of cytomegalovirus exposure and HLA in healthy donors. PCR was performed using 60 Vbeta and 13 Jbeta primers. Assay used: immunoSEQ multiplex PCR; TCRdb lists only in-frame clones, some missing. Altogether some 180,000 clones are present, more than 75% being singletons, with the ten largest covering approximately 1.5%. Material for sequencing was PBMCs. The receptors were gathered from a man aged 35 to 55 in good health and CMV-seronegative.

V and J are TRBV5-1 and TRBJ1-1; perhaps TRBD1 as D (5 bases). This CDR3 contains 15 residues. The germline CDR1 and CDR2 sequences are SGHRS and YFSETQ. Trimming cost V 4 bases and J 4 bases, with 17 bases left between them. CDR3 loop: CASSPPGKSLTEAFF. The CDR3 DNA is TGCGCCAGCAGCCCCCCAGGGAAGTCCCTCACTGAAGCTTTCTTT.

The chain carries TRBV6-6 and TRBJ1-1; 9 nucleotides match TRBD1. There are 15 residues in the CDR3. Germline lookup yields CDR1 MNHNY and CDR2 SVGAGI (reference sequence). The V gene end was trimmed by 6 bases and the J gene end by 2 bases; junction bases not matched to a gene: 7. CDR3 DNA sequence: TGTGCCAGCAGACCCTCGGACAGGGGTAACACTGAAGCTTTCTTT. Protein sequence: CASRPSDRGNTEAFF.

The chain employs TRBV30 and TRBJ2-2, with 8 bases matching TRBD2. Trimming took 5 bases from V and 5 from J; bases not matched to a gene: 10. The V gene's germline CDR1 is GTSNPN and CDR2 SVGIG (reference sequence). The CDR3 sequence is 15 residues long. The CDR3 protein is CAWGDAGGWTGELFF. For the CDR3, the DNA is TGTGCCTGGGGTGATGCGGGGGGCTGGACCGGGGAGCTGTTTTTT.

This chain joins TRBV5-1 and TRBJ2-3; possibly TRBD2 for D (5 bases). Germline lookup yields CDR1 SGHRS and CDR2 YFSETQ. CDR3 size: 16 residues. V was cut by 8 bases and J by 2 bases, with 21 bases left in between. The DNA for the CDR3 is TGCGCCAGTAGGCGCGGGCTATCAGAGTACACAGATACGCAGTATTTT. It is translated as CASRRGLSEYTDTQYF.